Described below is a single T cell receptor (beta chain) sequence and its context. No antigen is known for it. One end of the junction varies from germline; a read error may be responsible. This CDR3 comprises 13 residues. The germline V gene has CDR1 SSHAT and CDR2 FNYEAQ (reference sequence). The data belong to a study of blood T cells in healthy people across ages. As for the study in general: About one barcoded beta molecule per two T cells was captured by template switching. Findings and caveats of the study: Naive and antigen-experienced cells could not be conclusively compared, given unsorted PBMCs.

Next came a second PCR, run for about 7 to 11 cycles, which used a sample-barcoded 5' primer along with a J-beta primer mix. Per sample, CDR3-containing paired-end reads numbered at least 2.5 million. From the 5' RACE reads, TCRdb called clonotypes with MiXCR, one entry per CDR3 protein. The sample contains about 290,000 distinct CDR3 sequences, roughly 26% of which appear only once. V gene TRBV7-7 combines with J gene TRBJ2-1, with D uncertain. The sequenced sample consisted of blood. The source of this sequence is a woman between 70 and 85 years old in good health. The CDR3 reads CASSPYEGNEQFF. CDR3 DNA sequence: TGTGCTAGCAGCCCGTATGAAGGGAATGAGCAGTTCTTC.